These 23 T cell receptor beta chains share one sample of origin, sequenced in a study of cytomegalovirus exposure and HLA in healthy donors. The assay was immunoSEQ multiplex PCR, and TCRdb's table has in-frame clones only and misses some. The data show 60,000 to 90,000 clones, about 82% seen once. The sequenced sample consisted of PBMCs. The source is a man aged 25 to 40 in good health and CMV-seronegative.

The table lists this clone with a count of one. V usage is TRBV2 and J usage is TRBJ1-4; the match to TRBD1 covers 7 bases. Germline trimming cut 7 bases from V and 8 bases from J; bases unmatched to any gene: 10. The CDR3 has 14 amino acids. CDR1 is SNHLY and CDR2 is FYNNEI in the germline V gene. The CDR3 is CASTLQGRREKLFF. The CDR3 nucleotides read TGTGCCAGCACCCTACAGGGGCGTCGGGAAAAACTGTTTTTT.

The chain couples TRBV7-3 to TRBJ2-3, with D possibly matching TRBD1 (7 bases). V lost 5 bases, J lost 8 bases, and 14 bases lay in between. Germline CDR1 SGHTA, CDR2 FQGTGA. There are 13 residues in the CDR3. CDR3 protein: CASSPGGGGTQYF. In nucleotides, the CDR3 is TGTGCCAGCAGCCCAGGGGGAGGCGGTACGCAGTATTTT.

CDR3 protein: CASSRQGNTEAFF. The CDR3 DNA sequence: TGTGCCAGCAGTCGACAGGGGAACACTGAAGCTTTCTTT. The V and J genes are TRBV6-1 and TRBJ1-1; 7 positions agree with TRBD1. Germline assignment: CDR1 MNHNS and CDR2 SASEGT. V lost 5 bases to trimming and J lost 1 base; unmatched junction nucleotides: 1. This CDR3 spans 13 amino acids.

The chain combines TRBV6-1 with TRBJ2-7, with 10 bases fitting TRBD1. The CDR3 contains 13 residues. The V segment lost 10 bases and the J segment 5 bases; nucleotides outside the gene matches: 8. CDR1 and CDR2 (germline): MNHNS, SASEGT. This chain's CDR3 is CATGQGEIHEQYV. The CDR3, as DNA: TGTGCCACCGGACAGGGGGAAATCCACGAGCAGTACGTC.

The rearrangement uses TRBV7-2 and TRBJ2-7; TRBD1 might be the D (6 bases). Germline CDR1 SGHTA, CDR2 FQGNSA. Trimming cost V 1 base and J 2 bases, with 12 bases left between them. This CDR3 comprises 15 residues. The CDR3 region is CASSLVWGPPYEQYV. The CDR3 bases are TGTGCCAGCAGCTTAGTTTGGGGGCCTCCCTACGAGCAGTACGTC.

The chain has TRBV9 and TRBJ2-2; 8 nucleotides agree with TRBD2. Per germline, CDR1 SGDLS and CDR2 YYNGEE. After removal of 3 bases from V and 0 bases from J, the junction contained 1 base not matched to a gene. The CDR3 is 15 residues long. Written as DNA, the CDR3 is TGTGCCAGCAGCGAGGGACTAGCGAACACCGGGGAGCTGTTTTTT. Translation gives CASSEGLANTGELFF.

This clone came up once. The chain has TRBV25-1 and TRBJ1-4; the D gene is possibly TRBD1 (5 bases). Germline V gene lookup returns CDR1 MGHDK and CDR2 SYGVNS. The CDR3 loop spans 13 amino acids. The V end was cut by 10 bases, the J end by 4 bases, with 13 bases between. The chain's CDR3 is CATSGLNNEKLFF. The CDR3 DNA sequence: TGTGCCACCTCGGGACTGAATAATGAAAAACTGTTTTTT.

The chain links TRBV7-8 to TRBJ1-3, with no clear D. This CDR3 region has 14 residues. The germline CDR1 and CDR2 sequences are SGHVS and FQNEAQ. With 3 bases removed from V and 4 bases from J, the gap between germline ends came to 10 bases. As DNA, the CDR3 is TGTGCCAGCAGCTTCCGGGTCCCGGGAAACACCATATATTTT. Amino acids: CASSFRVPGNTIYF.

The V call is TRBV10-3, the J call TRBJ2-2; TRBD2 is a possible D gene (7 bases). The CDR3 is 15 residues long. Trimming cost V 4 bases and J 7 bases, with 16 bases left between them. In germline, CDR1 is ENHRY, CDR2 SYGVKD. The CDR3 reads CAISVGGPGDGELFF. The CDR3 nucleotides are TGTGCCATCAGTGTCGGGGGGCCAGGTGACGGGGAGCTGTTTTTT.

This chain connects TRBV4-3 to TRBJ1-6; D is uncertain. With 4 bases removed from V and 4 bases from J, the gap between germline ends came to 8 bases. The germline CDR1 and CDR2 sequences are LGHNA and YSLEER. The CDR3 consists of 14 residues. The CDR3 nucleotides are TGCGCCAGCAGCCCCGAGAGTTATAATTCACCCCTCCACTTT. Residues: CASSPESYNSPLHF.

This clone appeared a single time. The rearrangement links TRBV5-4 to TRBJ1-6; TRBD1 matches 7 bases. CDR1 and CDR2 from the germline V gene are SGHNT and YYREEE (reference sequence). This CDR3 is built from 15 residues. After removal of 0 bases from V and 7 bases from J, the junction contained 4 bases not matched to a gene. CDR3: CASSLGDSGNSPLHF. CDR3 nucleotides: TGTGCCAGCAGCTTGGGGGACAGTGGCAATTCACCCCTCCACTTT.

This chain uses TRBV7-3 with TRBJ2-2; 11 bases align to TRBD1. Germline V gene lookup returns CDR1 SGHTA and CDR2 FQGTGA. With 4 bases clipped from V and 3 bases from J, the junction kept 4 bases outside the gene matches. The CDR3 has 16 amino acids. Written as DNA, the CDR3 is TGTGCCAGCAGCTCAGGGACAGGGGGGCACACCGGGGAGCTGTTTTTT. Encoded protein: CASSSGTGGHTGELFF.

The V call is TRBV13, the J call TRBJ2-3; D is unclear. Germline CDR1 is PRHDT and CDR2 is FYEKMQ (reference sequence). The ends were cut back, 2 bases at V and 3 bases at J, with 15 bases in the middle. CDR3 length: 16 amino acids. The CDR3 DNA reads TGTGCCAGCAGCTTAATGGCGGCTATACTAACAGATACGCAGTATTTT. Its protein is CASSLMAAILTDTQYF.

The chain is built from TRBV5-1 and TRBJ2-5; D unclear. This CDR3 region has 14 residues. Trimming took off 0 bases at V and 2 bases at J, with 8 bases between the two ends. The germline V gene encodes CDR1 SGHRS and CDR2 YFSETQ. CDR3 DNA sequence: TGCGCCAGCAGCTTGGCGGAGCCGCAAGAGACCCAGTACTTC. It specifies CASSLAEPQETQYF.

The rearrangement links TRBV21-1 to TRBJ2-7; the listed D gene, TRBD1, was not tested against the DNA. TRBV21-1 corresponds to a pseudogene. CDR3 length: 13 amino acids. The CDR3 bases are TGTGCCAGCAGCAACACATTTAACTACGAGCAGTACTTC. Translation: CASSNTFNYEQYF.

The rearrangement uses TRBV10-3 and TRBJ1-1; D is undetermined. Deletions cut 4 bases from V and 5 bases from J, with 11 bases between. Germline CDR1 ENHRY, CDR2 SYGVKD. This CDR3 comprises 13 residues. CDR3 coding DNA: TGTGCCATCAGTGTTAGCGGAAGGACTGAAGCTTTCTTT. The encoded protein is CAISVSGRTEAFF.

This clone has just one count. V and J are TRBV6-1 and TRBJ1-5; D call uncertain. CDR1 is MNHNS and CDR2 is SASEGT in the germline V gene. With 1 base removed from V and 5 bases from J, the gap between germline ends came to 6 bases. This CDR3 is 13 amino acids long. The CDR3 reads CASSEGSYQPQHF. CDR3 sequence (DNA): TGTGCCAGCAGTGAAGGCAGTTATCAGCCCCAGCATTTT.

The rearrangement joins TRBV6-5 to TRBJ1-5, with 8 bases fitting TRBD1. J gave up 4 bases and V 6 bases, and 8 bases lay outside the gene matches. The CDR3 sequence is 15 residues long. The germline gives CDR1 MNHEY, CDR2 SVGAGI. The CDR3 coding sequence is TGTGCCAGCAGCCGTCACAGGGGGATGAATCAGCCCCAGCATTTT. This encodes CASSRHRGMNQPQHF.

The V call is TRBV19, the J call TRBJ1-2; D is undetermined. The CDR3 sequence is 15 residues long. Trimming removed 4 bases at V and 0 bases at J, with 12 bases between. CDR1 and CDR2 from the germline V gene are LNHDA and SQIVND (reference sequence). CDR3 residues: CASSTGSAPNYGYTF. As DNA, the CDR3 is TGTGCCAGTAGTACGGGTAGTGCGCCTAACTATGGCTACACCTTC.

CDR3 sequence reads: CASSLVGRVTEAFF. Here the CDR3 DNA reads TGTGCCAGCAGCTTAGTCGGCAGGGTGACTGAAGCTTTCTTT. The chain uses TRBV7-3 and TRBJ1-1; possibly TRBD1 for D (5 bases). V dropped 2 bases and J dropped 5 bases, with 12 bases sitting between them. The CDR3 is made up of 14 amino acids. Germline V gene data show CDR1 as SGHTA and CDR2 as FQGTGA.

This clone is a singleton in its sample. The chain is built from TRBV7-9 and TRBJ2-3; 9 bases are a match to TRBD1. CDR1 and CDR2 from the germline V gene are SEHNR and FQNEAQ (reference sequence). With 5 bases clipped from V and 6 bases from J, the junction kept 6 bases outside the gene matches. CDR3 length equals 14 residues. The CDR3 region has the DNA TGTGCCAGCAGCGACAGGGGGGTACCGGATACGCAGTATTTT. It translates to CASSDRGVPDTQYF.

The rearrangement links TRBV5-1 to TRBJ2-2; D ambiguous. Germline V gene lookup returns CDR1 SGHRS and CDR2 YFSETQ. The CDR3 spans 16 residues. V was pared by 0 bases and J by 5 bases, with 14 bases between. The CDR3 is CASSLGDLRSTGELFF. As DNA, the CDR3 is TGCGCCAGCAGCTTGGGAGATCTAAGATCGACCGGGGAGCTGTTTTTT.

The chain employs TRBV7-3 and TRBJ2-7, with TRBD1 matching 8 bases. The CDR3 is 14 amino acids. The junction had 9 bases not matched to a gene; V was cut back by 5 bases and J by 6 bases. Germline V gene lookup returns CDR1 SGHTA and CDR2 FQGTGA. In nucleotides, the CDR3 is TGTGCCAGCAGCGCAGGGACAGGTCAGGGCGAGCAGTACTTC. This sequence encodes CASSAGTGQGEQYF.